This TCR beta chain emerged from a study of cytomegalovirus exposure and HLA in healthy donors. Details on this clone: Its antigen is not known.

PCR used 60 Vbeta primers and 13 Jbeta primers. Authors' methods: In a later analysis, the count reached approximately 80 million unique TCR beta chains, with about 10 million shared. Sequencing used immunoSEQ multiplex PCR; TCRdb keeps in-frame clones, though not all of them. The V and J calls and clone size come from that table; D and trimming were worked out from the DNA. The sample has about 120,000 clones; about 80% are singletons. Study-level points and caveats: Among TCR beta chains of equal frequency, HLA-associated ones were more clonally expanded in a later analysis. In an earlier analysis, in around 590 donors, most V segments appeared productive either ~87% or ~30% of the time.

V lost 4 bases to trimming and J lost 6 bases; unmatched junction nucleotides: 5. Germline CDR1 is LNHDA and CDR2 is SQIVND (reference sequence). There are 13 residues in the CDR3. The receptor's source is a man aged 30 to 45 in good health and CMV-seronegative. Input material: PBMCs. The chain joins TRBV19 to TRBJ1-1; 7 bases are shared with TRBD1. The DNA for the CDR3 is TGTGCCAGTAGTACTCGACAGGGTGCTGAAGCTTTCTTT. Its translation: CASSTRQGAEAFF.